This paragraph covers one T cell receptor beta chain sequence. The clone's antigen remains unknown. No base quality values were provided; no much bigger clone lies one nucleotide off. This sample is drawn from a study of shared clonotypes between healthy human individuals (dated by TCRdb to the early 2020s). In the study overall: Two women and three men aged 18 to 49 years were included in the cohort. Between about 0.8 and 9 billion PBMCs per donor were obtained by leukapheresis. To increase sequencing depth and limit assay-specific biases, different laboratories used diverse techniques to prepare libraries and sequence TCR repertoires. To estimate repertoire size and how much clonotypes are shared between individuals, the study performed deep sequencing of blood TCR repertoires from a few healthy adults. For each donor, CD4 naive and CD4 memory were each given three plates, CD8 naive was given two plates, and CD8 memory was given one plate. General findings and caveats noted by the study authors: Naive subsets generally had larger estimated clonotype richness than memory subsets. Because the study included a small number of donors, the genetic and exposure-history diversity represented was limited. Higher generation probabilities were observed for clonotypes shared by all four sorted-subset donors than for non-shared clonotypes. When a handful of donors were compared, the shared fraction of clonotypes was around 5% for naive CD4, roughly 3.4% for naive CD8, 2% to 2.5% for memory CD4, and 0.3% to 0.5% for memory CD8. Based on pairwise subsampling, the degree of clonotype sharing among donors was expected to be affected by sequencing depth. Sampling was limited to blood, and TCR repertoires in tissue likely differ from TCR repertoires in blood. Rarefaction of sorted-subset datasets indicated incomplete sequencing despite the large sequencing depth.

Inclusive of the bounding cysteine and phenylalanine, the CDR3 is 18 residues long. Only the CDR3 portion is preserved as DNA: 54 bases, with reading frame beginning at the first base. The germline V gene supplies CDR1 MGHRA and CDR2 YSYEKL. Trimming accounts for 1 base at V and 0 bases at J, while the number of junction bases matched to no gene is 8. The donors were healthy, HIV-negative adults who had no recently reported acute infections or vaccinations. All donors were Caucasian adults living in Nashville, Tennessee, USA. CD4+ T cells were enriched by magnetic negative selection; naive cells were then positively selected on CD45RA, and the negative fraction formed the memory subset. Blood was obtained by leukapheresis, after which PBMCs were separated by Ficoll-Histopaque density gradient centrifugation and cryopreserved in liquid nitrogen vapor phase. Analytical flow cytometry was used to check the purity and quantity of each magnetically sorted T cell population. Each sorted fraction had its genomic DNA isolated and then quantified by UV absorbance on a Nanodrop 2000c.

Using the deep immunoSEQ assay, TCR CDR3 regions were amplified from genomic DNA by multiplex PCR. For each cell subset, the extracted genomic DNA was distributed evenly across all wells of several immunoSEQ 96-well plates, and each plate served as one replicate. For sorted subsets, 200 to 250 ng genomic DNA, equal to 30,000 to 35,000 T cell genomes, was loaded into each replicate PCR. The purified libraries were quantified using a Qubit 3.0 fluorometer, sized with a Bioanalyzer 2100, and then quantified again using the KAPA Library Quantification kit. A separate single-read 150-cycle Illumina NextSeq 550 flow cell was used to sequence each immunoSEQ 96-well plate. In the original analysis: Because the immunoSEQ output included only junctional sequences and no quality scores, the filtering could not be the same as the filtering used for full-length reads. Sequences were annotated with PyIR, a Python wrapper for IgBLAST v1.9, and V/J genes and CDR3 were assigned using IMGT germline references. Reads were filtered out if the reads had weak V/J assignments (E-value above 1e-6), no CDR3, stop codons, out-of-frame junctions, or ambiguous translated residues. V3J clonotypes were defined by identical inferred V gene, J gene, and CDR3 amino acid sequence. The percentage overlap between two repertoires was calculated by dividing the number of shared unique clonotypes by the size of the smaller repertoire. Richness of each repertoire was evaluated using RTK rarefaction, the Chao1 estimator, and Recon v2.1 estimates of unobserved clonotypes. OLGA was used to compute generation probabilities for all TCRbeta clonotypes that the gDNA method yielded from four donors. TCRdb took this table from immuneACCESS and kept in-frame rearrangements with V and J called. Such tables lack part of the clones; where checked against another copy, unresolved V genes explain under half of the gap, and the rest is unexplained. Clone size and V and J calls were adopted from that table, with D and trimming inferred from the DNA. This sample holds roughly 760,000 clones; around two thirds were observed only once. The biggest ten clones account for over 1.5% of the sample.

Recombination joined TRBV4-1 with TRBJ2-1; a stretch of 8 junction bases matches TRBD2. The sample consisted of memory CD4+ T cells sorted from blood. The cell subset or site label, as the study defines it: CD45RA-negative fraction. This TCR came from a woman aged 30 to 39 in good health. The nucleotide sequence is given as TGCGCCAGCAGCCAAGGTATACTAGCGGCTAACTCCTACAATGAGCAGTTCTTC. This translates into CASSQGILAANSYNEQFF.